This is a list of T cell receptor beta chains from one sample in a study of PD-1 blockade in mismatch repair-deficient tumors. The assay was immunoSEQ multiplex PCR, and TCRdb's table has in-frame clones only and misses some. The sample holds under 150,000 clones, about 88% seen once. The starting material was peripheral blood, obtained 44 weeks after starting pembrolizumab. All receptors derive from an adult with mismatch repair-deficient cancer. CDR3s leave out the opening cysteine and the closing phenylalanine or tryptophan. The order of the fields is CDR3 length, J gene, V gene, CDR3 protein.

12,TRBJ1-5,TRBV19,ASSIVGINQPQH
14,TRBJ1-1,TRBV2,ASSERPAGLNTEAF
14,TRBJ2-3,TRBV9,ASSVDGGGPSDTQY
12,TRBJ2-2,TRBV6-5,ASSYMGNTGELF
12,TRBJ2-7,TRBV19,ASSAGQGPYEQY
12,TRBJ2-1,TRBV5-4,ASSTRDRAAEQF
13,TRBJ1-1,TRBV5-8,ASSSPVEANTEAF
12,TRBJ2-5,TRBV7-9,ASSLVLAQETQY
11,TRBJ2-2,TRBV7-9,ASSIQTPGELF
12,TRBJ2-2,TRBV25-1,ASSEYGGTGELF
13,TRBJ2-7,TRBV11-1,ASSSLAGPSHEQY
14,TRBJ2-7,TRBV4-3,ASSQDPAGGIYEQY
14,TRBJ1-3,TRBV6-5,ASSYSFTRSGNTIY
12,TRBJ2-5,TRBV2,ASGEEGRGETQY
14,TRBJ2-5,TRBV5-5,ASSQYRAPSQETQY
14,TRBJ2-2,TRBV6-6,ASSYLAGANTGELF
17,TRBJ2-1,TRBV21-1,ASSKAVYGFSISYNEQF
13,TRBJ2-4,TRBV9,ASSAGRGLLNIQY
9,TRBJ2-1,TRBV7-9,ASSFRDSNF
14,TRBJ2-4,TRBV2,ASRPDEQWAKNIQY
12,TRBJ2-5,TRBV4-1,ASSGLGSKETQY
13,TRBJ1-4,TRBV11-1,ASSPIGQANEKLF
14,TRBJ2-3,TRBV13,ASSAASGKNTDTQY
13,TRBJ2-7,TRBV19,ASSPTSGKSYEQY
16,TRBJ2-1,TRBV4-3,ASSHDTQSVGSYNEQF
11,TRBJ2-5,TRBV7-8,ASSRRGLETQY
12,TRBJ1-1,TRBV6-5,ASSYERSGPEAF
14,TRBJ2-5,TRBV7-9,ASSQEGQTSKETQY
11,TRBJ2-6,TRBV19,ASGGAGANVLT
12,TRBJ2-7,TRBV7-2,ASSSWTGNNEQY
14,TRBJ2-5,TRBV4-1,ASSQPNIRVWETQY
11,TRBJ2-5,TRBV10-3,AISEGRGETQY
13,TRBJ2-7,TRBV19,ASSGGLAGFYEQY
12,TRBJ2-7,TRBV19,ASSIGGFAYEQY
10,TRBJ1-1,TRBV4-1,ASSQDRGEAF
12,TRBJ2-7,TRBV7-6,ASSLSGSSYEQY
13,TRBJ2-5,TRBV11-2,ASSPNTGGGETQY
15,TRBJ2-2,TRBV5-6,ASSLAGLAINTGELF
14,TRBJ1-4,TRBV7-9,ASSLALTGGNEKLF
11,TRBJ2-3,TRBV4-3,ASSQVATAEQY
14,TRBJ1-3,TRBV5-4,ASSLGGTNSGNTIY
12,TRBJ1-1,TRBV4-1,ASSQGGGRTEAF
12,TRBJ2-2,TRBV29-1,SVGGPGNTGELF
10,TRBJ2-7,TRBV30,AWSAQQNEQY
12,TRBJ2-7,TRBV7-6,ASSLRFDPREQY
13,TRBJ1-5,TRBV27,ASSLSGQSNQPQH
11,TRBJ1-5,TRBV6-5,ASSYRGNQPQH
13,TRBJ2-2,TRBV29-1,SVGTSGSTTGELF
11,TRBJ1-5,TRBV30,AWSSHRERPQH
13,TRBJ2-3,TRBV5-4,ASSQTSGSPDTQY
8,TRBJ1-1,TRBV7-9,ASSLSEAF
11,TRBJ1-2,TRBV5-1,ASSPRQGSGYT
16,TRBJ1-4,TRBV5-1,ASSRSGGLSGTNEKLF
14,TRBJ2-5,TRBV25-1,ASSAPSGRAGETQY
11,TRBJ2-1,TRBV5-6,ASSLNSYNEQF
12,TRBJ2-1,TRBV30,AWSGQGTRGEQF
15,TRBJ1-2,TRBV4-1,ASSHPARDRRAYGYT
14,TRBJ1-2,TRBV4-1,ASSQFLVGTAYGYT
12,TRBJ2-5,TRBV7-2,ASSFGPNQGAQY